These T cell receptor beta chains were read from a single sample in a study of human thymus T cells. The assay was immunoSEQ multiplex PCR, and TCRdb's table has in-frame clones only and misses some. The sample includes about 78,000 clones, just over 95% of them seen just once. Sequencing used thymus tissue. These receptors came from a boy in the first two years of life with a congenital heart defect but otherwise immunologically healthy. The CDR3 runs from the conserved cysteine through the conserved F or W. D genes are given only for firm matches. The listing skips clone size in some rows; elsewhere it reads once, few, many or a size class.

clone size	D gene	V gene	CDR3 length	J gene	CDR3 DNA	CDR3 protein
NA	TRBD1	TRBV7-9	14	TRBJ2-5	TGTGCCAGCAGCTTGGGGACAGCACAAGAGACCCAGTACTTC	CASSLGTAQETQYF
NA	NA	TRBV30	13	TRBJ1-6	TGTGCCTGGAGTGGAGGGGGTGATTCACCCCTCCACTTT	CAWSGGGDSPLHF
NA	NA	TRBV19	12	TRBJ1-2	TGTGCCAGTAGTATGAAGGGGAATGGCTACACCTTC	CASSMKGNGYTF
NA	NA	TRBV7-2	18	TRBJ2-2	TGTGCCAGCAGCTCAGTTTCCCGGGACCCAATGAACACCGGGGAGCTGTTTTTT	CASSSVSRDPMNTGELFF
NA	NA	TRBV4-1	18	TRBJ1-5	TGCGCCAGCAGCCAAGATCTTGGGCGCGGAGGTAGCAATCAGCCCCAGCATTTT	CASSQDLGRGGSNQPQHF
NA	TRBD2	TRBV7-6	16	TRBJ2-1	TGTGCCAGCAGCCAGAGGACTAGCGGGAGTTTGAATGAGCAGTTCTTC	CASSQRTSGSLNEQFF
NA	NA	TRBV7-9	14	TRBJ2-5	TGTGCCAGCAGCCCCACTAGCTCACAAGAGACCCAGTACTTC	CASSPTSSQETQYF
NA	TRBD1	TRBV4-3	19	TRBJ2-2	TGCGCCAGCAGCCCTCACGCACCCCTCAGGACAGGGGCTAACGGGGAGCTGTTTTTT	CASSPHAPLRTGANGELFF
NA	NA	TRBV18	15	TRBJ2-5	TGTGCCAGCTCACCACCGATTAAGGGTGGGGAGACCCAGTACTTC	CASSPPIKGGETQYF
NA	NA	TRBV18	17	TRBJ1-3	TGTGCCAGCTCACCTTCGGGGGGCCCTCGGGCCGGAAACACCATATATTTT	CASSPSGGPRAGNTIYF
NA	NA	TRBV7-2	17	TRBJ1-5	TGTGCCAGCAGCTTAGCGCAGGTCCGAGGAGGCAATCAGCCCCAGCATTTT	CASSLAQVRGGNQPQHF
NA	NA	TRBV6-1	14	TRBJ2-1	TGTGCCAGCAGGAAGCGGAGCTCCTACAATGAGCAGTTCTTC	CASRKRSSYNEQFF
NA	NA	TRBV20-1	10	TRBJ2-7	TGCAGTGCCCTTGGGGGAGCGCAGTACTTC	CSALGGAQYF
NA	NA	TRBV7-2	13	TRBJ2-7	TGTGCCACCTCAGGGCGGGACAACTACGAGCAGTACTTC	CATSGRDNYEQYF
once	NA	TRBV29-1	14	TRBJ1-2	TGCAGCGTTACGGAGGGACCTTCTTGGTATGGCTACACCTTC	CSVTEGPSWYGYTF